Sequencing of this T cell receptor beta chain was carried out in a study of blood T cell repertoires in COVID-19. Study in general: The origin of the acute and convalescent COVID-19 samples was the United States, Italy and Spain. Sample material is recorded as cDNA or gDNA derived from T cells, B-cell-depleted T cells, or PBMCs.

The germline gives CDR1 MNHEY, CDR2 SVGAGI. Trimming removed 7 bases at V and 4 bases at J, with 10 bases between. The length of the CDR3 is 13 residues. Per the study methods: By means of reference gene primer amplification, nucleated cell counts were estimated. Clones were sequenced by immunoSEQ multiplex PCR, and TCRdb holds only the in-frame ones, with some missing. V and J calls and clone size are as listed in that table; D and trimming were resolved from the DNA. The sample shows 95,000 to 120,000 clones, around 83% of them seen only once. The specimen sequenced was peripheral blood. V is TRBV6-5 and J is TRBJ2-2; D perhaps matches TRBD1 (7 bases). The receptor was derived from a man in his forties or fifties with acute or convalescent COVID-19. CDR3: CASNQGGTGELFF. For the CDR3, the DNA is TGTGCCAGCAATCAGGGGGGCACCGGGGAGCTGTTTTTT.